This TCR beta chain was identified in a study of neurological immune-mediated disorders. Germline V gene data show CDR1 as MGHRA and CDR2 as YSYEKL. V was clipped by 1 base and J by 6 bases; unmatched bases: 10. CDR3 length: 17 residues. TCRdb recomputed calls from the 5' RACE reads with MiXCR, one row per CDR3 protein. Here the sample spans approximately 16,000 distinct CDR3 sequences, about a fifth being singletons. This clonotype showed up many times. Sequencing was carried out using PBMCs. The chain employs TRBV4-1 and TRBJ1-5; 9 positions match TRBD1. This clonotype was sampled from a man in his fifties in good health. The chain's CDR3 is CASSQVLRTGDGQPQHF. CDR3 nucleotide sequence: TGCGCCAGCAGCCAAGTTCTGCGGACAGGGGACGGTCAGCCCCAGCATTTT.